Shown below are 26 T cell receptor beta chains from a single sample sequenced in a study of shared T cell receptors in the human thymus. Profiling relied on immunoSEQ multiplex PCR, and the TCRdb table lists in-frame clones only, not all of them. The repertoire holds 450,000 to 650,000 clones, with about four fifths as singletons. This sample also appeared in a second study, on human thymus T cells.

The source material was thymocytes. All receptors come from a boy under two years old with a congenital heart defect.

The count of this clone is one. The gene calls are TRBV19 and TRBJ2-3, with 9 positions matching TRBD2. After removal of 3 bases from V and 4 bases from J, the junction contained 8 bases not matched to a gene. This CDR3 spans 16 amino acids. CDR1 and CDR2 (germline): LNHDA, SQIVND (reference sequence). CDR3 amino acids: CASSIRASGISDTQYF. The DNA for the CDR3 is TGTGCCAGTAGTATCCGGGCTAGCGGGATATCAGATACGCAGTATTTT.

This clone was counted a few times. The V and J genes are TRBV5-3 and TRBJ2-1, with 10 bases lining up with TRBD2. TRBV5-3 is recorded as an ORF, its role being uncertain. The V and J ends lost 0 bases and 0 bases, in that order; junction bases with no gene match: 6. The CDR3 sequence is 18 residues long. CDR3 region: CARSLGSGRTYSYNEQFF. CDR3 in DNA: TGTGCCAGAAGCTTGGGTAGCGGGAGGACGTACTCCTACAATGAGCAGTTCTTC.

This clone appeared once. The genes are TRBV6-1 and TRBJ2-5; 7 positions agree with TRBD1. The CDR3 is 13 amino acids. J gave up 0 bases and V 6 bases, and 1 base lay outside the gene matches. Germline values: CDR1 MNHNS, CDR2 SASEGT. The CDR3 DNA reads TGTGCCAGCAGGACAGGGTACCAAGAGACCCAGTACTTC. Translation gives CASRTGYQETQYF.

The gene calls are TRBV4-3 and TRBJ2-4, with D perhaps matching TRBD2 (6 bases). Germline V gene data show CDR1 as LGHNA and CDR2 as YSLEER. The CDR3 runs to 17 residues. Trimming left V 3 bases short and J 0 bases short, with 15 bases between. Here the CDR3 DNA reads TGCGCCAGCAGCCAGACGGGGGACGGGACAGCCAAAAACATTCAGTACTTC. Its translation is CASSQTGDGTAKNIQYF.

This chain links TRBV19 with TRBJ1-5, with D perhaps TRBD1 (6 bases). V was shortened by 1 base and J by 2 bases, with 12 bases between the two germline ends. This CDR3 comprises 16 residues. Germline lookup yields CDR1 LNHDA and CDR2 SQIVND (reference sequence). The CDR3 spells CASSIGSGGGNQPQHF. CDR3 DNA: TGTGCCAGTAGTATAGGCTCTGGGGGCGGCAATCAGCCCCAGCATTTT.

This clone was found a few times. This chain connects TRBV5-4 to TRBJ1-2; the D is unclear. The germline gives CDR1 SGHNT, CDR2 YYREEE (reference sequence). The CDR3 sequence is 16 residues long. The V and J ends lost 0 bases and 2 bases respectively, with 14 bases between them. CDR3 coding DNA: TGTGCCAGCAGCTTGGAGGATGCCGGCGGCAACTATGGCTACACCTTC. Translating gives CASSLEDAGGNYGYTF.

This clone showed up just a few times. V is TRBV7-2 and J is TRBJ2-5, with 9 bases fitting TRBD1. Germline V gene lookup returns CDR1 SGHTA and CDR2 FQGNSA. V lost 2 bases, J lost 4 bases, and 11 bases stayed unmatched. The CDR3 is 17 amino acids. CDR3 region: CASSLPPGTGPGETQYF. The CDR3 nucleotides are TGTGCCAGCAGCTTACCCCCCGGGACAGGGCCCGGAGAGACCCAGTACTTC.

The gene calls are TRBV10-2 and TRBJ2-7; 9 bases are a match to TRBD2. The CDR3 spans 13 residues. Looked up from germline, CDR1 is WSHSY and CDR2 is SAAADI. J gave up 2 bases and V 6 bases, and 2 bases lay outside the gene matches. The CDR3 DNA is TGCGCCAGCAGAAGACTAGCGGCCTACGAGCAGTACTTC. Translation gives CASRRLAAYEQYF.

In nucleotides, the CDR3 is TGTGCCAGCAGCCAAGATGGGACGGGGGAGGACCACTATGGCTACACCTTC. Residues: CASSQDGTGEDHYGYTF. The gene calls are TRBV14 and TRBJ1-2; TRBD1 is a possible D gene (5 bases). The CDR3 extends over 17 amino acids. V was clipped by 0 bases and J by 3 bases, with 17 bases between them. Germline loops: CDR1 SGHDN, CDR2 FVKESK.

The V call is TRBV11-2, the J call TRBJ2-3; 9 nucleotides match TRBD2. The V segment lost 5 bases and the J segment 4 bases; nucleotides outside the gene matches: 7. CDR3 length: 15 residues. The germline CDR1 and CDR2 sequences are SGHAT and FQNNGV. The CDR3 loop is CASSPFCGGADTQYF. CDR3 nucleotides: TGTGCCAGCAGCCCCTTTTGCGGGGGGGCAGATACGCAGTATTTT. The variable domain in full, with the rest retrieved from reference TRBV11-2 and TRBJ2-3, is EAGVAQSPRYKIIEKRQSVAFWCNPISGHATLYWYQQILGQGPKLLIQFQNNGVVDDSQLPKDRFSAERLKGVDSTLKIQPAKLEDSAVYLCASSPFCGGADTQYFGPGTRLTVL.

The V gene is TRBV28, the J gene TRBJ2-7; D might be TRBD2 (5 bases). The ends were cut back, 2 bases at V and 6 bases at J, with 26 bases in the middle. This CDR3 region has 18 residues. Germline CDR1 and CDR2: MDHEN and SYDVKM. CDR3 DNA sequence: TGTGCCAGCAGTTTACCCCACGAGGGCAACTGTTTTGTTGGCGAGCAGTACTTC. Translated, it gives CASSLPHEGNCFVGEQYF.

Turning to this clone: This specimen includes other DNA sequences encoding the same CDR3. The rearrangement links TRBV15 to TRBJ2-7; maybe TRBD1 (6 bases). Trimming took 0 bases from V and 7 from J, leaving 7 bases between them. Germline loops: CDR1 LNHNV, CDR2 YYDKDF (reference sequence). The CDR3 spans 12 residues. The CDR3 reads CATSRDQGEQYF. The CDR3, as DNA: TGTGCCACCAGCAGAGACCAGGGGGAGCAGTACTTC.

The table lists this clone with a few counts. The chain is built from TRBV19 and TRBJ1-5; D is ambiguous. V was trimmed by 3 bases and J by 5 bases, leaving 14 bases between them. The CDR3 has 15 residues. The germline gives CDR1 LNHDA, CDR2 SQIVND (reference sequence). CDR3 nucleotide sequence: TGTGCCAGTAGTATTGTTGCCGACTGGGATCAGCCCCAGCATTTT. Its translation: CASSIVADWDQPQHF.

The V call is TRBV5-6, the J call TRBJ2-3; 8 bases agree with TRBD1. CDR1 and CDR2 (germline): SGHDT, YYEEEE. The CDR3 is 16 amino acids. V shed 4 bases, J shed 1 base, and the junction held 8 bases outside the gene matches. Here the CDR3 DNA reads TGTGCCAGCAGCCCAAGGGACAGGTCCCGCACAGATACGCAGTATTTT. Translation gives CASSPRDRSRTDTQYF.

The CDR3 DNA sequence: TGTGCCAGCAGTCACAGTGATACTCCCGGCGATACGCAGTATTTT. Protein: CASSHSDTPGDTQYF. This chain connects TRBV28 to TRBJ2-3; D ambiguous. The CDR3 runs 15 residues. V was trimmed by 5 bases and J by 6 bases, leaving 18 bases between them. The germline gives CDR1 MDHEN, CDR2 SYDVKM.

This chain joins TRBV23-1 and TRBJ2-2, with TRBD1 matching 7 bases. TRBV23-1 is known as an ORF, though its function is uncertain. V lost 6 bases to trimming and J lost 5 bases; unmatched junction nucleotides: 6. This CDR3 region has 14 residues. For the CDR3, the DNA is TGCGCCAGCAGAATTAGACAGGGAACCGGGGAGCTGTTTTTT. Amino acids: CASRIRQGTGELFF.

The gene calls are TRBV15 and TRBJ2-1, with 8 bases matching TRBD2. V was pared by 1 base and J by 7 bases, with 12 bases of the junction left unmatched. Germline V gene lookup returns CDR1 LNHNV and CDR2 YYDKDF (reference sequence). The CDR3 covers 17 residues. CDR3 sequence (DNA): TGTGCCACCAGCAGAGTCCACGGTAGCGGGATAAAAAATGAGCAGTTCTTC. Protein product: CATSRVHGSGIKNEQFF.

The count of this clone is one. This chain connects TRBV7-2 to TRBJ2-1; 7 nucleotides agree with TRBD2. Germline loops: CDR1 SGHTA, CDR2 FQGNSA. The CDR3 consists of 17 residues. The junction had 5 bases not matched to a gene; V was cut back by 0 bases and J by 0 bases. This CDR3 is CASSLAGGPNSYNEQFF. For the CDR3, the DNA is TGTGCCAGCAGCTTAGCGGGAGGGCCTAACTCCTACAATGAGCAGTTCTTC.

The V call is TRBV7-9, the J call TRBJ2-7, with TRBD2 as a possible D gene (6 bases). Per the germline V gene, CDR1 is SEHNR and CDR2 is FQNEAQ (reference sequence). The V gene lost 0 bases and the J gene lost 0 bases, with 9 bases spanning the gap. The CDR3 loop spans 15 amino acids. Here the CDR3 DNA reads TGTGCCAGCAGCTTAGCAGACGGGAGCTCCTACGAGCAGTACTTC. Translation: CASSLADGSSYEQYF.

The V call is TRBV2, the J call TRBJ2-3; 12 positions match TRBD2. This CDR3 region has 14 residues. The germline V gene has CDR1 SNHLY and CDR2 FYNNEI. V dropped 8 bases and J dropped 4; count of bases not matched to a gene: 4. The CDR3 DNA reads TGTGCCAGCGGACTAGCGGGATCGGCAGATACGCAGTATTTT. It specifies CASGLAGSADTQYF.

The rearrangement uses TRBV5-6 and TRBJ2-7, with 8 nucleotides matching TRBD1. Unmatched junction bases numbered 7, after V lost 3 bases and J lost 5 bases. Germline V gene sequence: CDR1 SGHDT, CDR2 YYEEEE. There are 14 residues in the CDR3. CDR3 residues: CASSCDRGLHEQYF. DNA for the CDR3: TGTGCCAGCAGCTGCGACAGGGGCCTCCACGAGCAGTACTTC.

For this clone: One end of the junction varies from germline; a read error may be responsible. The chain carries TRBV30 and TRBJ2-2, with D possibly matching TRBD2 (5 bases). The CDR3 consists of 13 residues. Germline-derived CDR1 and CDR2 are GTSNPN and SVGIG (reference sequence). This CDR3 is CAWGNANTGKLFF. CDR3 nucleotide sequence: TGTGCCTGGGGCAATGCGAACACCGGGAAGCTGTTTTTT.

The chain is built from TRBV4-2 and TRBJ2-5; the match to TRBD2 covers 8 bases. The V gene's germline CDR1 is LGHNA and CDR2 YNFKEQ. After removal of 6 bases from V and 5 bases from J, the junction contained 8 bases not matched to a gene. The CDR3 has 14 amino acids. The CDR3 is CASRRSGKGETQYF. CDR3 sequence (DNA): TGTGCCAGCAGGCGTAGCGGGAAGGGGGAGACCCAGTACTTC.

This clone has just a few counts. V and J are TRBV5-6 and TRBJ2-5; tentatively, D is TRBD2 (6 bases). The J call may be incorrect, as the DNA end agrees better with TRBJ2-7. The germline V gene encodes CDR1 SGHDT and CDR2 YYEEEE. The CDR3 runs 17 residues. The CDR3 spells CASSVGGGTAPTYEQYF. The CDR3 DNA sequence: TGTGCCAGCAGCGTCGGTGGGGGGACCGCACCAACCTACGAGCAGTACTTC.

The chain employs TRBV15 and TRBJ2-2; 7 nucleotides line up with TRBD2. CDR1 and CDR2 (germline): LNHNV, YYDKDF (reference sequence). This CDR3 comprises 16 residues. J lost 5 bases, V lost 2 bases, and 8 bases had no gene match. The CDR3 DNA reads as TGTGCCACCAGCAGATCACACGGGAGGCGTACCGGGGAGCTGTTTTTT. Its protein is CATSRSHGRRTGELFF.

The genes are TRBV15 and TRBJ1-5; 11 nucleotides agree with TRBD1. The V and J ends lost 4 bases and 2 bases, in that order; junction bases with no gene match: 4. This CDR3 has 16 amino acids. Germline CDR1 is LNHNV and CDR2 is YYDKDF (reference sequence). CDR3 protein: CATSKDRGPGNQPQHF. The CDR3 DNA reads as TGTGCCACCAGCAAGGACAGGGGGCCAGGCAATCAGCCCCAGCATTTT.